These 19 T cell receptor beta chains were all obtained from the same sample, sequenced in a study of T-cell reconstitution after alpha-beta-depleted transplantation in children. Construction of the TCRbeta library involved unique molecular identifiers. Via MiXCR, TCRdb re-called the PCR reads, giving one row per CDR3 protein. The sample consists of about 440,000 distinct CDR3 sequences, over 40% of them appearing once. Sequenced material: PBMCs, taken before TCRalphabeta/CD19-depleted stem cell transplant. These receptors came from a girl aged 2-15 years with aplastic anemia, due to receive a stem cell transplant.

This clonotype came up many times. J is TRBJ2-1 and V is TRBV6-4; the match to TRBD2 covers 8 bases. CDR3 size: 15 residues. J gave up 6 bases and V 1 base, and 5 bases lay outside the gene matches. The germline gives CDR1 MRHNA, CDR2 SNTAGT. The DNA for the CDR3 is TGTGCCAGCAGTGACTTTAGGACTAGCCCCAATGAGCAGTTCTTC. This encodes CASSDFRTSPNEQFF.

The DNA for the CDR3 is TGCGCCAGCAGCCCGGTGGGGGGACGGGCGGGCAATGAGCAGTTCTTC. It yields the protein CASSPVGGRAGNEQFF. The genes are TRBV5-1 and TRBJ2-1; D perhaps matches TRBD2 (6 bases). Germline V gene lookup returns CDR1 SGHRS and CDR2 YFSETQ. The V and J ends lost 4 bases and 6 bases respectively, with 20 bases between them. The CDR3 spans 16 residues.

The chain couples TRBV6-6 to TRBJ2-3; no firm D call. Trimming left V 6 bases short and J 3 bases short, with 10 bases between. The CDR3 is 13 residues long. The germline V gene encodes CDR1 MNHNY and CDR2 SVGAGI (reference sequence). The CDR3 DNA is TGTGCCAGCAGCCAATTTTTGACAGATACGCAGTATTTT. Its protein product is CASSQFLTDTQYF.

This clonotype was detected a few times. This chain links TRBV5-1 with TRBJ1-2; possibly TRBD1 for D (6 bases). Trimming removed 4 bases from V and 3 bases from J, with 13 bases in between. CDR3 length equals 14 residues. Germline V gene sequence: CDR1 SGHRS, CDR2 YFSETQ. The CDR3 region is CASSPNREDYGYTF. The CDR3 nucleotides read TGCGCCAGCAGCCCCAACAGGGAAGACTATGGCTACACCTTC.

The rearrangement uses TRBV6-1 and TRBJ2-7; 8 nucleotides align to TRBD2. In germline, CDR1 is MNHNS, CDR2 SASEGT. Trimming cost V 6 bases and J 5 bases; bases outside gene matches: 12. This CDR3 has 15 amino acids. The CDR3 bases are TGTGCCAGCAGACCAACCGGGACTAGTTTCCACGAGCAGTACTTC. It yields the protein CASRPTGTSFHEQYF.

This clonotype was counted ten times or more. The CDR3 loop reads CASSLVREQFF. CDR3 sequence (DNA): TGTGCCAGCAGTTTAGTCCGGGAGCAGTTCTTC. V is TRBV12-3 or TRBV12-4 and J is TRBJ2-1; D is ambiguous. This CDR3 has 11 amino acids. V dropped 1 base and J dropped 10 bases, with 5 bases sitting between them.

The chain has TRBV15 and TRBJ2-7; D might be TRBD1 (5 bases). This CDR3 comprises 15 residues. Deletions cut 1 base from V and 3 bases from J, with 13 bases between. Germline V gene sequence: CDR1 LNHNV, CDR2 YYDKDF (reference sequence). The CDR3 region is CATSRAQDQGYEQYF. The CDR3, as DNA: TGTGCCACCAGCAGAGCCCAAGATCAGGGCTACGAGCAGTACTTC. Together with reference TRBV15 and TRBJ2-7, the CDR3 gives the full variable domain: DAMVIQNPRYQVTQFGKPVTLSCSQTLNHNVMYWYQQKSSQAPKLLFHYYDKDFNNEADTPDNFQSRRPNTSFCFLDIRSPGLGDTAMYLCATSRAQDQGYEQYFGPGTRLTVT.

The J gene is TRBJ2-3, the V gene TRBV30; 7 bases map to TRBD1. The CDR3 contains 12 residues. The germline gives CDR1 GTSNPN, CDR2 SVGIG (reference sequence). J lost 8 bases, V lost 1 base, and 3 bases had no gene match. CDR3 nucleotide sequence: TGTGCCTGGAGTGAGGGACAGCTTACGCAGTATTTT. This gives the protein CAWSEGQLTQYF. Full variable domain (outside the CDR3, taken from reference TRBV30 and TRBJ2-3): SQTIHQWPATLVQPVGSPLSLECTVEGTSNPNLYWYRQAAGRGLQLLFYSVGIGQISSEVPQNLSASRPQDRQFILSSKKLLLSDSGFYLCAWSEGQLTQYFGPGTRLTVL.

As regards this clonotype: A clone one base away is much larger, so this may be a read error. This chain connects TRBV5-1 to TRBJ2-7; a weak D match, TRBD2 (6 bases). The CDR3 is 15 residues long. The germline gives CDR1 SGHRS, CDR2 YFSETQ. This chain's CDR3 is CASSYQTSGNYGQYF. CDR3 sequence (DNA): TGCGCCAGCAGCTACCAGACTAGTGGGAACTACGGGCAGTACTTC.

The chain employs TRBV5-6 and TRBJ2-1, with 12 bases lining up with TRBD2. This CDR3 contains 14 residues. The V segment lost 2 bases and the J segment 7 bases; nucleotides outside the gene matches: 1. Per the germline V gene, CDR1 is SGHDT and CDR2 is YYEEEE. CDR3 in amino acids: CASSLGTSGNEQFF. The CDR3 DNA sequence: TGTGCCAGCAGCTTAGGGACTAGCGGGAATGAGCAGTTCTTC.

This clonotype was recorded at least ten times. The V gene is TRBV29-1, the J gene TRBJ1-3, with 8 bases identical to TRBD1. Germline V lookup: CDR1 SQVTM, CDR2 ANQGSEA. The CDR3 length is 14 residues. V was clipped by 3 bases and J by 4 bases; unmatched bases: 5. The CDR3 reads CSVDPTGGGNTIYF. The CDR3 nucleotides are TGCAGCGTTGATCCAACAGGGGGAGGAAACACCATATATTTT.

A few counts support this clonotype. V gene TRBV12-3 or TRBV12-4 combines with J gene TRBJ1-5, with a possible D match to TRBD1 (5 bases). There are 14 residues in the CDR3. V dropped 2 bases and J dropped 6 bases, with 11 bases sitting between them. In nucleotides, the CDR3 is TGTGCCAGCAGTTTATCCGGGGGAATTCAGCCCCAGCATTTT. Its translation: CASSLSGGIQPQHF.

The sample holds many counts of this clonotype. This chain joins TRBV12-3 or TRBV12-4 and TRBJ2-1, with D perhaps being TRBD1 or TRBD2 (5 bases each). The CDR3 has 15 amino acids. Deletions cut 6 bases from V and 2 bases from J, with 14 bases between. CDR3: CASRSGTGPYNEQFF. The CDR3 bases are TGTGCCAGCAGATCCGGGACGGGACCCTACAATGAGCAGTTCTTC.

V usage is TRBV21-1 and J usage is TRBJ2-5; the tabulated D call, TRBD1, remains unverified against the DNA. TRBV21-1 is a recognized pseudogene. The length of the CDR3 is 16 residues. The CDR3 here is CASSKVKRRGPETQYF. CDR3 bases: TGTGCCAGCAGCAAAGTCAAGAGGCGCGGGCCAGAGACCCAGTACTTC.

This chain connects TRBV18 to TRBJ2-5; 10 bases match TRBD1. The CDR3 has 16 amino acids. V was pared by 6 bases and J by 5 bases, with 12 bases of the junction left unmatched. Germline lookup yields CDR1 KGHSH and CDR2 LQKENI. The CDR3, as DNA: TGTGCCAGCTCTCGATGGGACAGGGGTGTGATGGAGACCCAGTACTTC. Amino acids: CASSRWDRGVMETQYF.

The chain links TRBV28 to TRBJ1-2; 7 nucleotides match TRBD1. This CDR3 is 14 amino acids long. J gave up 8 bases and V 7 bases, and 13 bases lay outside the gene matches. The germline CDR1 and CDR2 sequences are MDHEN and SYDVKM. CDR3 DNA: TGTGCCAGCAAGAGGGGCCAGACAGGGTTGGGCTACACCTTC. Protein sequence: CASKRGQTGLGYTF.

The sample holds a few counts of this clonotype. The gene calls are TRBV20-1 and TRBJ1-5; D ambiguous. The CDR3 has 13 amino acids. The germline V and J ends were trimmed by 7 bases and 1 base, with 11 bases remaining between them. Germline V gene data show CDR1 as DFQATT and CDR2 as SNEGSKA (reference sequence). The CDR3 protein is CSVGAGSNQPQHF. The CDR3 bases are TGCAGTGTGGGCGCAGGAAGCAATCAGCCCCAGCATTTT.

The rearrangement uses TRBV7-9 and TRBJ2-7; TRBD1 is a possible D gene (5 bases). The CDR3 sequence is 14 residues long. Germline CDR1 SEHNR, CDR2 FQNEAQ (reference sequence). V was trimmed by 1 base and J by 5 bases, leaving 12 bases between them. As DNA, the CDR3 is TGTGCCAGCAGCTTAGAAAGGGGTGTCCACGAGCAGTACTTC. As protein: CASSLERGVHEQYF.

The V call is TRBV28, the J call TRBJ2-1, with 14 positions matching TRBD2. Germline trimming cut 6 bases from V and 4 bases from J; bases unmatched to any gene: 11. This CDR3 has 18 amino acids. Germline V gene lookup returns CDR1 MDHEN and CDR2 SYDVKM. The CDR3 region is CASSPSGTSGRWYNEQFF. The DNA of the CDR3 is TGTGCCAGCAGCCCATCCGGGACTAGCGGGAGATGGTACAATGAGCAGTTCTTC.